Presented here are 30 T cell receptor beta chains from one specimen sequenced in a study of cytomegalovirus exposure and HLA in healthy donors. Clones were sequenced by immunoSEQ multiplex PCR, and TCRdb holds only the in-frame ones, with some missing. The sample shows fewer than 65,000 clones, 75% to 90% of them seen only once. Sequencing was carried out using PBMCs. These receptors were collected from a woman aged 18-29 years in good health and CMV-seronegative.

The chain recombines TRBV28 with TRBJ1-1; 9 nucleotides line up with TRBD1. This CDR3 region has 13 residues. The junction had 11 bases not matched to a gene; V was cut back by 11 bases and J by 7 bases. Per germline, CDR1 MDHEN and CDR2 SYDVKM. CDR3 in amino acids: CAVPRGQGNEAFF. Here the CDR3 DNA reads TGTGCCGTCCCGCGGGGACAGGGTAATGAAGCTTTCTTT.

This CDR3 is CASRTPGRQGANYGYTF. In DNA, the CDR3 is TGTGCCAGCCGAACCCCGGGGAGACAGGGGGCAAACTATGGCTACACCTTC. The chain uses TRBV27 and TRBJ1-2, with 10 bases aligning to TRBD1. CDR1 is MNHEY, CDR2 SMNVEV, per germline (reference sequence). V was pared by 8 bases and J by 2 bases, with 14 bases of the junction left unmatched. This CDR3 region has 17 residues.

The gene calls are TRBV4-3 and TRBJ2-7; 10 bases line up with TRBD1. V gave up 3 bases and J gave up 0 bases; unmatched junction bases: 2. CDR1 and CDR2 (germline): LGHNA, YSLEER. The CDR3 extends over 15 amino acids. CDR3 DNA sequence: TGCGCCAGCAGCCACCGGACAGGGGGCTCCTACGAGCAGTACTTC. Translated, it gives CASSHRTGGSYEQYF.

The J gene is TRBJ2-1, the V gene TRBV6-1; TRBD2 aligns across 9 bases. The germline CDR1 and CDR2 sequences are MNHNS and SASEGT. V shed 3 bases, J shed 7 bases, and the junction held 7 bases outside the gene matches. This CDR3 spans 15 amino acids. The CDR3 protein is CASSDLAGAGNEQFF. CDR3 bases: TGTGCCAGCAGTGATTTAGCGGGAGCGGGAAATGAGCAGTTCTTC.

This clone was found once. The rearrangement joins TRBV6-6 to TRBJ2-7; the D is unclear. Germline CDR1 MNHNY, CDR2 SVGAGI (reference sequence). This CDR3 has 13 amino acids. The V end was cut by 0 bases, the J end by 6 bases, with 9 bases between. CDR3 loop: CASSYSAGSEQYF. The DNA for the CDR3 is TGTGCCAGCAGTTACTCAGCCGGTTCCGAGCAGTACTTC.

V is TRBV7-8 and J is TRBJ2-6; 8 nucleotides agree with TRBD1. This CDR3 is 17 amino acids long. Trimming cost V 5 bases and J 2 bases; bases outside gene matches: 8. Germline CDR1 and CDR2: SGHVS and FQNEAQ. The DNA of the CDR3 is TGTGCCAGCAGCACCCGGACAGGGATGACTGGGGCCAACGTCCTGACTTTC. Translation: CASSTRTGMTGANVLTF.

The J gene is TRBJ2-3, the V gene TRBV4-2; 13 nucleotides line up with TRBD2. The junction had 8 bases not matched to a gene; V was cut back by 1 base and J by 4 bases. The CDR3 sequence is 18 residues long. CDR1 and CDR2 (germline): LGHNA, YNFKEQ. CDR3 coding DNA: TGTGCCAGCAGCCAAGTGGAACCGGGACTAGCGGGATCAGATACGCAGTATTTT. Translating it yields CASSQVEPGLAGSDTQYF.

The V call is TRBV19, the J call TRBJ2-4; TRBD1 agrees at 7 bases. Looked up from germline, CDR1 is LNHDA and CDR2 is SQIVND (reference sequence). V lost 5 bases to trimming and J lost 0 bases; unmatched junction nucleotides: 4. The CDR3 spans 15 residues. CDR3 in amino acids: CASSGDRLAKNIQYF. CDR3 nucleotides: TGTGCCAGTAGTGGGGACAGACTAGCCAAAAACATTCAGTACTTC.

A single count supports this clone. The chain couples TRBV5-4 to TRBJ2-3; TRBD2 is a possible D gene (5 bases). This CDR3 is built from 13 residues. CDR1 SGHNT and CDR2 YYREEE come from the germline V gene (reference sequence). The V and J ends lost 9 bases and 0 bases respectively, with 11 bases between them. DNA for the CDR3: TGTGCCACCCAAGCGGCAAGCACAGATACGCAGTATTTT. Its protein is CATQAASTDTQYF.

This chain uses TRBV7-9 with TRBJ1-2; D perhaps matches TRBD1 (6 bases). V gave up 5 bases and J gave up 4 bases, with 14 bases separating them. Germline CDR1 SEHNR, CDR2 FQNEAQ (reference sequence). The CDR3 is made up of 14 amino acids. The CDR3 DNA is TGTGCCAGCAGCCCGGGGGGGGGCACCTATGGCTACACCTTC. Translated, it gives CASSPGGGTYGYTF.

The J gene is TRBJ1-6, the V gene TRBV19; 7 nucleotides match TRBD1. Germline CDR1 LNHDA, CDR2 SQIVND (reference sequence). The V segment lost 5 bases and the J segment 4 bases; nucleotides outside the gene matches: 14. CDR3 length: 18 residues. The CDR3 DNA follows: TGTGCCAGTAGTGGACAGGAACCTCCAGGACCTTATAATTCACCCCTCCACTTT. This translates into CASSGQEPPGPYNSPLHF.

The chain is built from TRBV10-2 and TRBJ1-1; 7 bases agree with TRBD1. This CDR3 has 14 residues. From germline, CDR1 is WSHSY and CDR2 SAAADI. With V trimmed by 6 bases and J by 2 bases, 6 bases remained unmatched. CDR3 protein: CASRLAGGNTEAFF. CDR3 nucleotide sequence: TGCGCCAGCAGACTGGCAGGGGGTAACACTGAAGCTTTCTTT.

The CDR3: CASSSTETQYF. In DNA, the CDR3 is TGTGCCAGCAGCTCTACTGAGACCCAGTACTTC. The chain uses TRBV7-8 and TRBJ2-5; D unclear. Deletions cut 4 bases from V and 5 bases from J, with 5 bases between. CDR1 is SGHVS, CDR2 FQNEAQ, per germline. The CDR3 totals 11 residues.

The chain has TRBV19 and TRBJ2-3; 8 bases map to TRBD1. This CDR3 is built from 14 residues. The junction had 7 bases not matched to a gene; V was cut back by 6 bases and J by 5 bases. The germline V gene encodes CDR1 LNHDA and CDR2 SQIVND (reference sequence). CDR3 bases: TGTGCCAGTAGGAGAGACAGGGGTGGAGATACGCAGTATTTT. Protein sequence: CASRRDRGGDTQYF.

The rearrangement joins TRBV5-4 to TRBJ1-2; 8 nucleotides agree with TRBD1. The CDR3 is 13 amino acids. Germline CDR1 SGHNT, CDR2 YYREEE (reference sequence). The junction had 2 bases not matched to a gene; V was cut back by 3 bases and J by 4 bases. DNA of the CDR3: TGTGCCAGCAGCTCAGACAGGGGCTATGGCTACACCTTC. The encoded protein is CASSSDRGYGYTF.

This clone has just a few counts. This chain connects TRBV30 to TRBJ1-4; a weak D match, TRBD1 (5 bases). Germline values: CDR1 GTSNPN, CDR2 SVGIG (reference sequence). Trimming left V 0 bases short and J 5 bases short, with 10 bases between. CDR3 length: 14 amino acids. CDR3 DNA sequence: TGTGCCTGGAGTGTTTTACAGGAGAATGAAAAACTGTTTTTT. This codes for CAWSVLQENEKLFF.

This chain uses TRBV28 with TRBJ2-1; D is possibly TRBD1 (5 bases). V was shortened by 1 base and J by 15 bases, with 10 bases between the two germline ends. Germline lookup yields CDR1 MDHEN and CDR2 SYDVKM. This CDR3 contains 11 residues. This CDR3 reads CASSLSRALFF. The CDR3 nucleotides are TGTGCCAGCAGTTTATCCAGGGCCTTGTTCTTC.

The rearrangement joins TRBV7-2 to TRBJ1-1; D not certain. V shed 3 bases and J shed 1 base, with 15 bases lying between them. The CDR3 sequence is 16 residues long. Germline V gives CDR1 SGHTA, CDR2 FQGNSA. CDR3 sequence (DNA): TGTGCCAGCAGCTTCTCCTCGGCGGCGCGGAACACTGAAGCTTTCTTT. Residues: CASSFSSAARNTEAFF.

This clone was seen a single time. The CDR3 nucleotides are TGTGCCATCCGACAGGGGGCCGAGGAAAAACTGTTTTTT. Residues: CAIRQGAEEKLFF. The chain employs TRBV6-7 and TRBJ1-4, with TRBD1 identical over 10 bases. TRBV6-7 has ORF status, its function being uncertain. The trim removed 10 bases at V and 8 bases at J, leaving 7 bases unmatched. The CDR3 covers 13 residues.

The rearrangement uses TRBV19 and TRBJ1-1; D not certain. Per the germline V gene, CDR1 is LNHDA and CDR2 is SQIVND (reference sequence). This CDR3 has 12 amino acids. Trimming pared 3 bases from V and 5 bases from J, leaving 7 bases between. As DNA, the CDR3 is TGTGCCAGTAGTATCCGGGTGACTGAAGCTTTCTTT. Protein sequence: CASSIRVTEAFF. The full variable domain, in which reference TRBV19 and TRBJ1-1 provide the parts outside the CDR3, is DGGITQSPKYLFRKEGQNVTLSCEQNLNHDAMYWYRQDPGQGLRLIYYSQIVNDFQKGDIAEGYSVSREKKESFPLTVTSAQKNPTAFYLCASSIRVTEAFFGQGTRLTVV.

As DNA, the CDR3 is TGTGCCAGCAGCGTGCGCCCGAGCGGGGGGAAGGAGACCCAGTACTTC. It translates to CASSVRPSGGKETQYF. The gene calls are TRBV9 and TRBJ2-5, with 9 bases that match TRBD2. Looked up from germline, CDR1 is SGDLS and CDR2 is YYNGEE. Unmatched junction bases numbered 10, after V lost 2 bases and J lost 5 bases. The CDR3 length is 16 residues. The entire variable domain, with the rest obtained from reference TRBV9 and TRBJ2-5, is as follows: DSGVTQTPKHLITATGQRVTLRCSPRSGDLSVYWYQQSLDQGLQFLIQYYNGEERAKGNILERFSAQQFPDLHSELNLSSLELGDSALYFCASSVRPSGGKETQYFGPGTRLLVL.

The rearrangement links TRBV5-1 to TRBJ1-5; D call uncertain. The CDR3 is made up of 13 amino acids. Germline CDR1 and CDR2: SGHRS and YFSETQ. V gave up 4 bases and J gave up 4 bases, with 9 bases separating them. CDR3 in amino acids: CASSGGENQPQHF. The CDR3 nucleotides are TGCGCCAGCAGCGGCGGAGAGAATCAGCCCCAGCATTTT. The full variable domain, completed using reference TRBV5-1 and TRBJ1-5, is KAGVTQTPRYLIKTRGQQVTLSCSPISGHRSVSWYQQTPGQGLQFLFEYFSETQRNKGNFPGRFSGRQFSNSRSEMNVSTLELGDSALYLCASSGGENQPQHFGDGTRLSIL.

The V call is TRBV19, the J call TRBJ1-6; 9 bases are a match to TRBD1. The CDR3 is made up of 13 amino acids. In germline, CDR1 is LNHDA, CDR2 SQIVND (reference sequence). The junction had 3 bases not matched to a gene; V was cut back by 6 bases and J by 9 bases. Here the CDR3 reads CASRGTGTSPLHF. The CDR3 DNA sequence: TGTGCCAGTAGGGGGACAGGGACTTCACCCCTCCACTTT.

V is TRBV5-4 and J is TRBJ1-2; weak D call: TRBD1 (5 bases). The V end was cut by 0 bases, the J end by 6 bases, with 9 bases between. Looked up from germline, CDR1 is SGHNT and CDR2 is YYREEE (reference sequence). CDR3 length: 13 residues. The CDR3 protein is CASSLVGRDGYTF. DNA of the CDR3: TGTGCCAGCAGCTTGGTCGGCAGGGATGGCTACACCTTC. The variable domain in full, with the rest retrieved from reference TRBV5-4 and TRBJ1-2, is ETGVTQSPTHLIKTRGQQVTLRCSSQSGHNTVSWYQQALGQGPQFIFQYYREEENGRGNFPPRFSGLQFPNYSSELNVNALELDDSALYLCASSLVGRDGYTFGSGTRLTVV.

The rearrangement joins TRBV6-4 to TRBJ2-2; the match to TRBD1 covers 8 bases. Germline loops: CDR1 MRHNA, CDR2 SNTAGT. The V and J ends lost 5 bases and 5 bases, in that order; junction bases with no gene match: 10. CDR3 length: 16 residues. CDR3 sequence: CASSPTTGGRTGELFF. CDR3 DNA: TGTGCCAGCAGTCCAACTACAGGGGGTCGAACCGGGGAGCTGTTTTTT.

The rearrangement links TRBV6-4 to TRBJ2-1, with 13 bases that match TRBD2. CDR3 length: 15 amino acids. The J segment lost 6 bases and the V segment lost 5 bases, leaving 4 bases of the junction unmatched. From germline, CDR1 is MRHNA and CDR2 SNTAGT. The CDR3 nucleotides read TGTGCCAGCAGTTGGACTAGCGGGAGTGGCAATGAGCAGTTCTTC. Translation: CASSWTSGSGNEQFF.

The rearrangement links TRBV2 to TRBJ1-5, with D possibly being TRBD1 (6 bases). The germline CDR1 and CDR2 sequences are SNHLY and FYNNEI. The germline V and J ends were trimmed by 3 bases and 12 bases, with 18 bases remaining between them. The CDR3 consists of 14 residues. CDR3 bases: TGTGCCAGCAGTGAGGACAGCGTTCTTCAGAGCCAGCATTTT. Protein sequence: CASSEDSVLQSQHF.

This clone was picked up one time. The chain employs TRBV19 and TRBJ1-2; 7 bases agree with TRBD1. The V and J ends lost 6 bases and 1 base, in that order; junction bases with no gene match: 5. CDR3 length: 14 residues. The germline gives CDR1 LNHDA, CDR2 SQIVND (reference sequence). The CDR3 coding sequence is TGTGCCAGTAGCCTGGGACAGCTTAACTATGGCTACACCTTC. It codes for CASSLGQLNYGYTF.

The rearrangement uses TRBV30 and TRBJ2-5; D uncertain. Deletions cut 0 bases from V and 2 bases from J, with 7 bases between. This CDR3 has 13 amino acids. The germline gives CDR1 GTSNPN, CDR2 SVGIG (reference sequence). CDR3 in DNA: TGTGCCTGGAGTGTGGCACCTCAAGAGACCCAGTACTTC. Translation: CAWSVAPQETQYF.

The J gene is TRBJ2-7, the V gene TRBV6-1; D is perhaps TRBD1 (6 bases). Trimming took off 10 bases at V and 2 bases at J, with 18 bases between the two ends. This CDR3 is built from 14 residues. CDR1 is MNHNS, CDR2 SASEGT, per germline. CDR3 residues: CATRYGTHTYEQYF. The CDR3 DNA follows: TGTGCCACCAGATACGGGACACACACCTACGAGCAGTACTTC.